The 10 T cell receptor beta chains below come from one sample, sequenced in a study of identical twins. Via MiXCR, TCRdb re-called the 5' RACE reads, giving one row per CDR3 protein. The table lists around 450,000 distinct CDR3 sequences, 13% to 15% of them singletons. This same sample was also taken into another study, of yellow fever vaccine responses in identical twins.

The sequenced material came from CD4+ T cells sorted from blood. These receptors all stem from a woman aged 18 to 35 in good health.

With regard to this clonotype: As the CDR3 is not closed by the conserved phenylalanine or tryptophan, this likely results from a read error. This rearrangement joins TRBV19 to TRBJ2-3; the D is unclear. The CDR3 extends over 14 amino acids. The germline V gene has CDR1 LNHDA and CDR2 SQIVND (reference sequence). Trimming shortened V by 7 bases and J by 3 bases, and 14 bases separated the two germline ends. The CDR3 loop is CASKKVQYTDTQYL. CDR3 in DNA: TGTGCCAGTAAAAAGGTTCAGTATACAGATACGCAGTATCTT.

The J gene is TRBJ1-5, the V gene TRBV10-3; D gene ambiguous. The CDR3 consists of 12 residues. Germline V lookup: CDR1 ENHRY, CDR2 SYGVKD. V was shortened by 3 bases and J by 10 bases, with 10 bases between the two germline ends. The CDR3 region is CAISEGILPQHF. The CDR3 nucleotides read TGTGCCATCAGTGAAGGGATCCTCCCCCAGCATTTT.

The chain recombines TRBV7-2 with TRBJ2-1, with 9 nucleotides matching TRBD2. The CDR3 sequence is 17 residues long. Germline CDR1 SGHTA, CDR2 FQGNSA. V shed 5 bases and J 6 bases; nucleotides not matched to a gene: 14. CDR3 sequence (DNA): TGTGCCAGCAGCCCAGCCCCTAGCGGGGTAGGGGGCAATGAGCAGTTCTTC. As protein: CASSPAPSGVGGNEQFF.

This chain joins TRBV19 and TRBJ2-1; 9 nucleotides line up with TRBD2. The V and J ends lost 11 bases and 10 bases, in that order; junction bases with no gene match: 12. The CDR3 spans 13 residues. CDR1 and CDR2 (germline): LNHDA, SQIVND (reference sequence). The CDR3 sequence is CASGRGRAFEQFF. CDR3 coding DNA: TGTGCCTCTGGGCGCGGGAGGGCTTTCGAGCAGTTCTTC.

V usage is TRBV15 and J usage is TRBJ2-3; D uncertain. This CDR3 has 14 amino acids. The V and J ends lost 1 base and 2 bases respectively, with 7 bases between them. The V gene's germline CDR1 is LNHNV and CDR2 YYDKDF (reference sequence). The CDR3 loop reads CATSRGALTDTQYF. CDR3 in DNA: TGTGCCACCAGCAGAGGGGCCCTCACAGATACGCAGTATTTT. Drawing the rest from reference TRBV15 and TRBJ2-3, the complete variable domain is DAMVIQNPRYQVTQFGKPVTLSCSQTLNHNVMYWYQQKSSQAPKLLFHYYDKDFNNEADTPDNFQSRRPNTSFCFLDIRSPGLGDTAMYLCATSRGALTDTQYFGPGTRLTVL.

Only one count was recorded for this clonotype. V gene TRBV28 combines with J gene TRBJ2-7; D is unclear. Trimming left V 6 bases short and J 1 base short, with 19 bases between. The CDR3 contains 16 residues. In germline, CDR1 is MDHEN, CDR2 SYDVKM. The CDR3 coding sequence is TGTGCCAGCAGCACCCAAGCTCTCCCCCGATCCTACGAGCAGTACTTC. It codes for CASSTQALPRSYEQYF.

In its sample, this clonotype was seen once. It is likely a read error, because the conserved phenylalanine at the end of the CDR3 is missing. The gene calls are TRBV7-3 and TRBJ2-7; no clear D. There are 12 residues in the CDR3. CDR1 and CDR2 (germline): SGHTA, FQGTGA. Trimming took 1 base from V and 5 from J, leaving 6 bases between them. The CDR3 sequence: CASSLKQDEQYI. For the CDR3, the DNA is TGTGCCAGCAGCTTAAAGCAGGACGAGCAGTACATC.

This clonotype was recorded a few times. The chain recombines TRBV11-2 with TRBJ2-1, with D perhaps given as TRBD1 or TRBD2 (5 bases each). This CDR3 is built from 13 residues. The V end was cut by 5 bases, the J end by 8 bases, with 13 bases between. Germline CDR1 is SGHAT and CDR2 is FQNNGV. The CDR3 region is CASSPRGLYEQFF. The CDR3 DNA reads as TGTGCCAGCAGCCCGAGGGGTTTGTATGAGCAGTTCTTC.

This clonotype was counted ten times or more. Here the CDR3 DNA reads TGCAGTGCTAGCCCCCCGGCTAGCGGGAGGGCCTCTCAGTATTTT. Translating gives CSASPPASGRASQYF. This chain joins TRBV20-1 and TRBJ2-3; 12 bases align to TRBD2. The CDR3 has 15 amino acids. V gave up 3 bases and J gave up 12 bases; unmatched junction bases: 13. Germline lookup yields CDR1 DFQATT and CDR2 SNEGSKA (reference sequence).

V is TRBV5-6 and J is TRBJ1-1; D is perhaps TRBD1 (6 bases). Trimming took 4 bases from V and 4 from J, leaving 17 bases between them. In germline, CDR1 is SGHDT, CDR2 YYEEEE. This CDR3 comprises 15 residues. The DNA for the CDR3 is TGTGCCAGCAGCCTCTTGGACAGAGTTAGCACTGAAGCTTTCTTT. Translated, it gives CASSLLDRVSTEAFF.